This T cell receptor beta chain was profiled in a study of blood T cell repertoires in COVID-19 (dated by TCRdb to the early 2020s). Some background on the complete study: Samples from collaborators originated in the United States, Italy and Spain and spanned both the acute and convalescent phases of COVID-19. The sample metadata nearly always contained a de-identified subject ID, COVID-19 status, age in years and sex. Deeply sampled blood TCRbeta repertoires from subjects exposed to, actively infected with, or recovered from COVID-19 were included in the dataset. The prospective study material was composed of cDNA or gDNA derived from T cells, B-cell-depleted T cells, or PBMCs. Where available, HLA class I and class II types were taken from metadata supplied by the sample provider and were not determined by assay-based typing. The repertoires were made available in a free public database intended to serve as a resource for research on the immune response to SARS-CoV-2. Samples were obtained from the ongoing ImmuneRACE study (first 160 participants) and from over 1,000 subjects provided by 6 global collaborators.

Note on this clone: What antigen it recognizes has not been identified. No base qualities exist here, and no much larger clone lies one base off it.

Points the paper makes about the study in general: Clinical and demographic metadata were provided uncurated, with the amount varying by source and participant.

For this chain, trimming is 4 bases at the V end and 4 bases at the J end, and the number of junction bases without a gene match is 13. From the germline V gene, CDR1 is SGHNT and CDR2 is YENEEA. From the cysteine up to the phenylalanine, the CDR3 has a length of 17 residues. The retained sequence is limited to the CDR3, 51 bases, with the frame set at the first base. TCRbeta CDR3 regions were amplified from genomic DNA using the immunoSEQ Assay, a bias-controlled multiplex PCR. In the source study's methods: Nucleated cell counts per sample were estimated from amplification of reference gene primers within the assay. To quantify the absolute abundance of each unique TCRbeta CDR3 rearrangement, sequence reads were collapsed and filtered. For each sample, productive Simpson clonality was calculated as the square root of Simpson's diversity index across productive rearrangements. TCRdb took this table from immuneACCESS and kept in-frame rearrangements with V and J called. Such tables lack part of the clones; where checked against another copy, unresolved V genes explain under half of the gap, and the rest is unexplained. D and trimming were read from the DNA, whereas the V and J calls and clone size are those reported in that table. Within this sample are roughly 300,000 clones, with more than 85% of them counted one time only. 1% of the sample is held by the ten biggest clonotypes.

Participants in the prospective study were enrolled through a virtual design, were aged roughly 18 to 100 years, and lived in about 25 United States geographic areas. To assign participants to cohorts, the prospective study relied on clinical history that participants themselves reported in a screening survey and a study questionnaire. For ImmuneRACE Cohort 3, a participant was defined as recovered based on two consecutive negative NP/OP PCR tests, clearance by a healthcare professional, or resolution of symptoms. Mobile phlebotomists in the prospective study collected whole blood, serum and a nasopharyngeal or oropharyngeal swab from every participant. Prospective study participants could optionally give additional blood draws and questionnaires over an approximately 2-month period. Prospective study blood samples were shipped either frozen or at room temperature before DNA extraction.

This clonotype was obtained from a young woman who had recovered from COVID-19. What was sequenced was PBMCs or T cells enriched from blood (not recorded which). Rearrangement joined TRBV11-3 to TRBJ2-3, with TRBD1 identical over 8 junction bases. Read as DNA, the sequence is TGTGCCAGCAGCTCCAATGACAGGGGAACCGGGCCAGATACGCAGTATTTT. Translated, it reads CASSSNDRGTGPDTQYF.